The present entry profiles one T cell receptor beta chain with its context. This sample stems from a study of blood T cell repertoires in COVID-19. Study at large: The origin of the acute and convalescent COVID-19 samples was the United States, Italy and Spain. The analysed material was cDNA or gDNA that came from T cells, B-cell-depleted T cells, or PBMCs.

Membership in each cohort depended on participant-reported clinical history. Produced via immunoSEQ multiplex PCR; TCRdb's table is partial and in-frame only. The table has hundreds of thousands of clones, roughly 80% seen once. Between the trimmed V and J ends, which lost 6 bases and 7 bases, there was a span of 10 bases. The CDR3 extends over 12 amino acids. The V gene's germline CDR1 is LGHDT and CDR2 YNNKEL (reference sequence). The chain joins TRBV3-1 (or the pseudogene TRBV3-2) to TRBJ2-1; D is ambiguous. The sequenced sample was PBMCs or T cells enriched from blood (not recorded which). This TCR derives from a man aged 25-45 years with acute COVID-19. The CDR3 here is CASSNLVNEQFF. The CDR3 bases are TGTGCCAGCAGTAACCTAGTTAATGAGCAGTTCTTC.